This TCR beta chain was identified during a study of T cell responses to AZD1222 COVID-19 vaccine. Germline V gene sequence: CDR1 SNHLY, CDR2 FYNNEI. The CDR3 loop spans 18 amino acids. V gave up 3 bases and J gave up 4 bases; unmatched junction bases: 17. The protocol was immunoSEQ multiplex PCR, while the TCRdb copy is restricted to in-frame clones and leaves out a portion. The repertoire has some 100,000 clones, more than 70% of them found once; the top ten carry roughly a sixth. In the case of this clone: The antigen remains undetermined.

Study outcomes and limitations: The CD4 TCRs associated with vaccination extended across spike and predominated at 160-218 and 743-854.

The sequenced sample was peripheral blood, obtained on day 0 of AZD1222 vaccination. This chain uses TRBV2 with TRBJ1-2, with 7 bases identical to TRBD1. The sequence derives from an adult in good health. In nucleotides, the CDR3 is TGTGCCAGCAGTGACCAGGGGGGGGCGTTCGTCTTGAGCTATGGCTACACCTTC. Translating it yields CASSDQGGAFVLSYGYTF.